This T cell receptor (beta chain) was documented in a study of T-cell reconstitution after alpha-beta-depleted transplantation in children. Regarding this clonotype: Its antigen is currently unknown.

Unique molecular identifiers were used to barcode this TCRbeta library. TCRdb re-derived calls from the PCR reads in MiXCR, one entry per CDR3 protein. The sample lists approximately 85,000 distinct CDR3 sequences, roughly 13% occurring once. V shed 3 bases and J shed 0 bases, with 5 bases lying between them. In germline, CDR1 is MDHEN, CDR2 SYDVKM. This CDR3 has 13 residues. Overall study findings and caveats: Surviving recipient T cells and intrathymic progenitors accounted for some patients' high TCRbeta diversity at day 60. T-cell counts and diversity at one year following transplant were attributed mainly to newly produced T cells. Several hundred expanded graft clones reportedly supplied alpha-beta T cells about two months after transplant.

Sequences were derived from PBMCs, mostly from graft donor cells, sampled 180 days after TCRalphabeta/CD19-depleted stem cell transplant. The rearrangement uses TRBV28 and TRBJ1-2; tentative D call: TRBD1 (5 bases). This TCR was recovered from a male patient aged 2-10 years who had a stem cell transplant for acute lymphoblastic leukemia, so the T cells may come from the graft donor. CDR3 nucleotide sequence: TGTGCCAGCAGTTTGACAGCTAACTATGGCTACACCTTC. Translating gives CASSLTANYGYTF.